This T cell receptor beta chain was sequenced for a study of monozygotic twins with inflammatory bowel disease. The study, taken as a whole, reports: Fewer clonotypes were shared with others by IBD patients than by healthy twins, especially with disease activity.

Worth noting for this clonotype: Its antigen is still unknown.

The CDR3 has 12 amino acids. The germline gives CDR1 SGDLS, CDR2 YYNGEE. From the 5' RACE reads, TCRdb lists one entry per CDR3 protein and no DNA. Its clone listing holds about 380,000 distinct CDR3 sequences. This clonotype was sampled from a human donor with ulcerative colitis or Crohn's disease, or a healthy co-twin of an affected twin (not recorded which). Sequencing input: blood. V usage is TRBV9 and J usage is TRBJ1-2; TCRdb selects TRBD1, and the lack of DNA leaves this call unchecked. Here the CDR3 reads CASSGTSYGYTF.